This entry features one T cell receptor beta chain sequence. The sample belongs to a study of blood T cell repertoires in COVID-19. On the study more broadly: COVID-19 samples, acute and convalescent, were from the United States, Italy and Spain. PBMCs, B-cell-depleted T cells, or T cells provided the cDNA or gDNA that made up the material.

Under the authors' procedure: The authors estimated nucleated cell counts from reference gene primer amplification. Clones were sequenced by immunoSEQ multiplex PCR, and TCRdb holds only the in-frame ones, with some missing. Clone size and V and J calls were adopted from that table, with D and trimming inferred from the DNA. The repertoire includes about 190,000 clones, 88% of them detected once, and about 6.6% sits in the top ten. With V trimmed by 3 bases and J by 2 bases, 4 bases remained unmatched. The CDR3 is 16 amino acids. The germline gives CDR1 SGHDT, CDR2 YYEEEE. The receptor was derived from a woman in her thirties or forties who had recovered from COVID-19. Input material: peripheral blood. The genes are TRBV5-6 and TRBJ2-6, with TRBD1 matching 8 bases. CDR3 coding DNA: TGTGCCAGCAGCTCCCGGACAGGGCCTGGGGCCAACGTCCTGACTTTC. It codes for CASSSRTGPGANVLTF. The entire variable domain, with the rest obtained from reference TRBV5-6 and TRBJ2-6, is as follows: DAGVTQSPTHLIKTRGQQVTLRCSPKSGHDTVSWYQQALGQGPQFIFQYYEEEERQRGNFPDRFSGHQFPNYSSELNVNALLLGDSALYLCASSSRTGPGANVLTFGAGSRLTVL.